Listed below are T cell receptor beta chains from one sample, sequenced in a study of beta chain features in type 1 diabetes. The method was immunoSEQ multiplex PCR; TCRdb's version includes in-frame clones alone and lacks a portion of them. This sample has around 280,000 clones, with approximately 8% found just once. Sample: central memory CD4+ T cells from blood. These receptor sequences come from a woman between 18 and 29 years old in good health. CDR3s include the opening cysteine and the closing phenylalanine or tryptophan. A D gene is named only where the DNA matches it firmly. The size of a clone is reported for some rows only, either as once, few or many, or as a class for expanded clones.

size	V	D	J	CDR3	DNA
NA	TRBV11-2	NA	TRBJ1-1	CASSRGRVTEAFF	TGTGCCAGCAGCCGCGGCAGAGTGACTGAAGCTTTCTTT
NA	TRBV6-6	NA	TRBJ1-1	CASKGDRPEAFF	TGTGCCAGCAAAGGGGATAGGCCTGAAGCTTTCTTT
few	TRBV4-1	TRBD1	TRBJ2-5	CASSRGGTGRQETQYF	TGCGCCAGCAGCCGGGGCGGGACAGGGAGGCAAGAGACCCAGTACTTC
NA	TRBV6-6	NA	TRBJ2-1	CASSSSGSYNEQFF	TGTGCCAGCAGTTCGAGCGGGTCCTACAATGAGCAGTTCTTC
NA	TRBV5-1	NA	TRBJ2-3	CASSFGEGREKDTQYF	TGCGCCAGCAGCTTTGGCGAAGGACGGGAGAAAGATACGCAGTATTTT
NA	TRBV14	NA	TRBJ2-1	CASSQEGRLAYEQFF	TGTGCCAGCAGCCAAGAGGGTCGGCTAGCCTATGAGCAGTTCTTC
few	TRBV5-6	NA	TRBJ1-1	CASSFQVAVNTEAFF	TGTGCCAGCAGCTTCCAGGTCGCGGTAAACACTGAAGCTTTCTTT
NA	TRBV7-9	TRBD2	TRBJ2-4	CASSFGTSWDIQYF	TGTGCCAGCAGCTTCGGGACTAGCTGGGACATTCAGTACTTC
NA	TRBV5-6	NA	TRBJ2-7	CASSSPAPYEQYF	TGTGCCAGCAGTTCCCCGGCCCCCTACGAGCAGTACTTC
few	TRBV13	TRBD2	TRBJ2-7	CASSSKRLAMGYEQYF	TGTGCCAGCAGCTCCAAGCGACTAGCGATGGGCTACGAGCAGTACTTC
few	TRBV25-1	NA	TRBJ2-3	CASSEFTGSFTDTQYF	TGTGCCAGCAGTGAATTCACAGGCTCCTTCACAGATACGCAGTATTTT
NA	TRBV11-2	TRBD2	TRBJ2-5	CASSPSGLQETQYF	TGTGCCAGCAGCCCTAGCGGGCTCCAAGAGACCCAGTACTTC
NA	TRBV18	TRBD2	TRBJ2-5	CASSPSSGQETQYF	TGTGCCAGCTCACCCTCTAGCGGACAAGAGACCCAGTACTTC
NA	TRBV18	TRBD1	TRBJ1-2	CASSPGQGYGYTF	TGTGCCAGCTCACCGGGACAGGGATATGGCTACACCTTC
NA	TRBV6-5	TRBD1	TRBJ1-6	CASSPTGLYSPLHF	TGTGCCAGCAGCCCGACAGGGCTCTATTCACCCCTCCACTTT
NA	TRBV6-5	TRBD2	TRBJ2-7	CASSRAKFGRLEQYF	TGTGCCAGCAGTCGCGCCAAATTCGGGAGGCTCGAGCAGTACTTC
few	TRBV6-1	NA	TRBJ2-1	CASSDTGTNEQFF	TGTGCCAGCAGTGATACAGGGACAAATGAGCAGTTCTTC
NA	TRBV7-2	TRBD1	TRBJ2-7	CASSLRGTGWYEQYF	TGTGCCAGCAGTCTTAGAGGGACAGGGTGGTACGAGCAGTACTTC
many	TRBV2	NA	TRBJ2-7	CASSVPGLSYEQYF	TGTGCCAGCAGTGTGCCGGGACTCAGCTACGAGCAGTACTTC
few	TRBV14	NA	TRBJ1-5	CASSQGGGLNQPQHF	TGTGCCAGCAGCCAAGGCGGAGGGTTGAATCAGCCCCAGCATTTT
few	TRBV7-2	NA	TRBJ1-2	CASSLVGAVSNYGYTF	TGTGCCAGCAGCTTAGTAGGGGCAGTCTCAAACTATGGCTACACCTTC
NA	TRBV7-2	NA	TRBJ2-4	CASSRTHDNIQYF	TGTGCCAGCAGCCGGACTCACGATAACATTCAGTACTTC
NA	TRBV30	NA	TRBJ1-1	CAWSGGLVIMNTEAFF	TGTGCCTGGAGCGGGGGCTTGGTGATCATGAACACTGAAGCTTTCTTT
NA	TRBV29-1	NA	TRBJ1-1	CSAPLRGLSDTEAFF	TGCAGCGCCCCACTCCGGGGGTTAAGTGACACTGAAGCTTTCTTT
NA	TRBV7-8	TRBD1	TRBJ2-1	CASSPDRVNYNEQFF	TGTGCCAGCAGCCCGGACAGGGTCAACTACAATGAGCAGTTCTTC
NA	TRBV13	NA	TRBJ2-5	CASSPPDSVKTQYF	TGTGCCAGCAGCCCACCTGATTCCGTGAAGACCCAGTACTTC
few	TRBV5-4	NA	TRBJ1-1	CASSLGYGTEAFF	TGTGCCAGCAGCTTGGGGTATGGTACTGAAGCTTTCTTT
many	TRBV14	NA	TRBJ2-5	CASSQAYSPRTETQYF	TGTGCCAGCAGCCAAGCTTACAGCCCAAGGACAGAGACCCAGTACTTC
once	TRBV6-1	TRBD2	TRBJ2-5	CASNPGSSGQETQYF	TGTGCCAGCAACCCGGGTTCTAGCGGCCAAGAGACCCAGTACTTC
NA	TRBV4-2	NA	TRBJ2-1	CASSQAQDSYNEQFF	TGTGCCAGCAGCCAAGCGCAAGACTCCTACAATGAGCAGTTCTTC
NA	TRBV7-8	NA	TRBJ2-6	CASSLGFELTGANVLTF	TGTGCCAGCAGCTTAGGATTTGAGCTAACTGGGGCCAACGTCCTGACTTTC